These T cell receptor beta chains were read from a single sample in a study of OX40 agonist ivuxolimab in advanced cancers. Clones were sequenced by immunoSEQ multiplex PCR, and TCRdb holds only the in-frame ones, with some missing. The sample lists 9,500 to 10,000 clones; around 92% were seen once. Sequences were derived from CD4+ or CD8+ T cells sorted from blood, sampled in a trial of the OX40 agonist ivuxolimab. These receptors all stem from an adult with an advanced solid tumor such as melanoma, head and neck, liver or kidney cancer. The CDR3 runs from the conserved cysteine through the conserved F or W. Each record gives: D gene, clone size, V gene, J gene, CDR3 protein, CDR3 DNA. A D gene is named only where the DNA matches it firmly. Where a row states a size, it is once, few, many or the class of an expanded clone; other rows omit it.

.	.	TRBV28	TRBJ2-1	CASSLSTLGRDGRNEQFF	TGTGCCAGCAGTTTATCCACCCTCGGGCGGGATGGGCGGAATGAGCAGTTCTTC
.	.	TRBV5-4	TRBJ1-6	CASSPLVGADSPLHF	TGTGCCAGCAGCCCCTTGGTAGGGGCTGATTCACCCCTCCACTTT
.	.	TRBV6-1	TRBJ1-4	CASSGSQGYGEKLFF	TGTGCCAGCAGTGGCTCCCAGGGATATGGAGAAAAACTGTTTTTT
.	.	TRBV5-4	TRBJ2-1	CASIRSGTNSNEQFF	TGTGCCAGCATACGGTCCGGGACCAACTCCAATGAGCAGTTCTTC
.	.	TRBV19	TRBJ2-3	CASSRRTSTDTQYF	TGTGCCAGTAGTCGGCGGACTAGCACAGATACGCAGTATTTT
TRBD2	.	TRBV10-3	TRBJ2-1	CAIRGTSVYNEQFF	TGTGCCATCAGGGGGACTAGCGTATACAATGAGCAGTTCTTC
TRBD1	.	TRBV4-2	TRBJ1-1	CASSPNGGTVREAFF	TGTGCCAGCAGCCCCAACGGCGGGACAGTGCGGGAAGCTTTCTTT
.	.	TRBV19	TRBJ2-7	CASSRRAQAYEQYF	TGTGCCAGTAGTAGACGGGCCCAAGCGTACGAGCAGTACTTC
TRBD1	once	TRBV2	TRBJ1-1	CASRGGGSSNTEAFF	TGTGCCAGCAGAGGAGGGGGCTCCTCGAACACTGAAGCTTTCTTT
.	.	TRBV10-3	TRBJ1-5	CAISEFRDDQPQHF	TGTGCCATCAGTGAATTTCGGGACGATCAGCCCCAGCATTTT
TRBD1	.	TRBV6-1	TRBJ2-2	CASSGTPGQQRLNTGELFF	TGTGCCAGCAGTGGTACACCGGGACAGCAGCGCTTGAACACCGGGGAGCTGTTTTTT
TRBD1	.	TRBV5-6	TRBJ1-5	CASSSGTGGSWGNQPQHF	TGTGCCAGCAGCTCAGGGACAGGGGGCAGTTGGGGCAATCAGCCCCAGCATTTT
TRBD2	.	TRBV19	TRBJ2-1	CASRQTSGRRDEQFF	TGTGCCAGTAGACAGACTAGCGGGAGAAGGGATGAGCAGTTCTTC
TRBD1	.	TRBV7-9	TRBJ2-7	CASSLGQGNEQYF	TGTGCCAGCAGCTTAGGACAGGGGAACGAGCAGTACTTC
.	.	TRBV6-5	TRBJ2-3	CASSSRIVDTQYF	TGTGCCAGCAGTTCCAGAATTGTAGATACGCAGTATTTT
TRBD1	.	TRBV27	TRBJ2-2	CASSLRGGDTGELFF	TGTGCCAGCAGTTTAAGAGGGGGCGACACCGGGGAGCTGTTTTTT
TRBD1	.	TRBV2	TRBJ2-7	CASSGDRGHEQYF	TGTGCCAGCAGTGGGGACAGGGGGCACGAGCAGTACTTC
.	.	TRBV28	TRBJ1-4	CASSSTGLTGRVNEKLFF	TGTGCCAGCAGTTCTACCGGTCTAACAGGTCGCGTCAATGAAAAACTGTTTTTT
.	.	TRBV11-1	TRBJ2-3	CASSPGNRDDTQYF	TGTGCCAGCAGCCCCGGGAACAGGGATGATACGCAGTATTTT
.	.	TRBV28	TRBJ1-6	CASSLLRTAESSYNSPLHF	TGTGCCAGCAGTTTACTCCGCACAGCCGAGAGCTCCTATAATTCACCCCTCCACTTT
TRBD2	few	TRBV19	TRBJ2-1	CATRRREVPSSYNEQFF	TGTGCCACCCGCCGGCGGGAGGTCCCCAGCTCCTACAATGAGCAGTTCTTC
.	.	TRBV5-1	TRBJ2-5	CASSLGGVQETQYF	TGCGCCAGCAGCTTGGGTGGGGTCCAAGAGACCCAGTACTTC
TRBD1	.	TRBV30	TRBJ1-5	CAWSGQGYQPQHF	TGTGCCTGGAGTGGACAGGGATATCAGCCCCAGCATTTT
.	.	TRBV18	TRBJ2-6	CASSPAGPHSGANVLTF	TGTGCCAGCTCACCCGCAGGCCCACACTCTGGGGCCAACGTCCTGACTTTC
.	.	TRBV7-9	TRBJ1-2	CASSFTNYGYTF	TGTGCCAGCAGCTTCACTAACTATGGCTACACCTTC
.	.	TRBV28	TRBJ1-1	CASSQPGAGRSTEAFF	TGTGCCAGCAGTCAACCGGGGGCAGGGAGGAGCACTGAAGCTTTCTTT
.	.	TRBV21-1	TRBJ2-5	CASSKTGTPRGPETQYF	TGTGCCAGCAGCAAAACGGGAACTCCGCGGGGTCCAGAGACCCAGTACTTC
.	.	TRBV4-2	TRBJ2-3	CASSLRQGASTDTQYF	TGTGCCAGCAGCTTGCGACAAGGAGCTAGCACAGATACGCAGTATTTT
TRBD1	.	TRBV30	TRBJ2-1	CAWRNNRDRVSNEQFF	TGTGCCTGGAGGAATAACCGGGACAGGGTTTCCAATGAGCAGTTCTTC
.	.	TRBV5-4	TRBJ2-7	CASSTPLGSGTYEQYF	TGTGCCAGCAGCACTCCGTTAGGTAGCGGCACCTACGAGCAGTACTTC
.	.	TRBV2	TRBJ1-2	CASTLGRGIFYTF	TGTGCCAGCACCCTCGGGAGGGGCATCTTCTACACCTTC
.	few	TRBV9	TRBJ2-2	CASSEDTGTMAGELFF	TGTGCCAGCAGCGAAGATACAGGGACGATGGCCGGGGAGCTGTTTTTT
.	.	TRBV7-9	TRBJ2-3	CASSVAPGTDTQYF	TGTGCCAGCAGCGTCGCTCCCGGCACAGATACGCAGTATTTT
.	.	TRBV6-5	TRBJ1-2	CASSLDTYGYTF	TGTGCCAGCAGTTTGGACACATATGGCTACACCTTC
TRBD2	few	TRBV19	TRBJ2-7	CASRTSGSSYEQYF	TGTGCCAGTAGGACTAGCGGGAGCTCCTACGAGCAGTACTTC
TRBD2	.	TRBV7-8	TRBJ2-7	CASSPYRLAGFDEQYF	TGTGCCAGCAGCCCCTATCGGCTAGCGGGATTTGACGAGCAGTACTTC
.	.	TRBV5-1	TRBJ2-7	CASSLVGTDTYEQYF	TGCGCCAGCAGCTTGGTTGGGACGGACACCTACGAGCAGTACTTC
.	.	TRBV6-1	TRBJ1-1	CASSEAGSNTEAFF	TGTGCCAGCAGTGAAGCGGGCAGCAACACTGAAGCTTTCTTT
TRBD1	.	TRBV29-1	TRBJ2-3	CSVAGRGNVQDTQYF	TGCAGCGTTGCCGGCAGGGGGAACGTGCAAGATACGCAGTATTTT
TRBD2	.	TRBV28	TRBJ2-7	CASSGGASREGEQYF	TGTGCCAGCAGTGGGGGAGCTAGCCGGGAGGGCGAGCAGTACTTC
.	few	TRBV29-1	TRBJ1-1	CSVAGGGTEAFF	TGCAGCGTTGCCGGGGGAGGCACTGAAGCTTTCTTT
.	.	TRBV6-1	TRBJ2-5	CASSPGASQETQYF	TGTGCCAGCAGTCCAGGGGCCAGCCAAGAGACCCAGTACTTC
.	.	TRBV28	TRBJ1-6	CASNRQDLNSPLHF	TGTGCCAGCAATAGACAGGACTTGAATTCACCCCTCCACTTT
.	.	TRBV4-2	TRBJ2-6	CASSHELRGGANVLTF	TGTGCCAGCAGCCACGAACTACGGGGTGGGGCCAACGTCCTGACTTTC
.	once	TRBV2	TRBJ1-1	CASSRLENTEAFF	TGTGCCAGCAGTAGGTTAGAGAACACTGAAGCTTTCTTT
.	.	TRBV19	TRBJ2-3	CASSIRGADTQYF	TGTGCCAGTAGTATACGAGGGGCAGATACGCAGTATTTT
.	.	TRBV2	TRBJ2-1	CASSRGGAGGIESYNEQFF	TGTGCCAGCAGCCGCGGAGGGGCAGGGGGTATAGAGTCCTACAATGAGCAGTTCTTC
.	.	TRBV9	TRBJ2-7	CASSVVGLVSTYEQYF	TGTGCCAGCAGCGTAGTAGGGCTAGTCAGCACCTACGAGCAGTACTTC
.	.	TRBV10-3	TRBJ2-2	CAITGTIGGELFF	TGTGCCATCACCGGGACCATCGGCGGGGAGCTGTTTTTT